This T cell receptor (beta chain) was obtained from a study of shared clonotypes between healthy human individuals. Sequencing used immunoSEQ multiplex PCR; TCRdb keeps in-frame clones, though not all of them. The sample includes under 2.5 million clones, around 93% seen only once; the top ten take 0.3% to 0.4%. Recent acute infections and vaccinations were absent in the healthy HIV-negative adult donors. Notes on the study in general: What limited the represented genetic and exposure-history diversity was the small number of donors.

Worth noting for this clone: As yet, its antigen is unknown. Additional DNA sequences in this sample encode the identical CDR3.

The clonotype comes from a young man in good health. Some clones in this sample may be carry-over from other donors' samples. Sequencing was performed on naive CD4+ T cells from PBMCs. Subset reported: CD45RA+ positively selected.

CDR3 DNA sequence: TGTGCCAGCAGTCTTCGGAACACTGAAGCTTTCTTT. It specifies CASSLRNTEAFF. The rearrangement uses TRBV28 and TRBJ1-1; D is ambiguous. The ends were cut back, 5 bases at V and 1 base at J, with 5 bases in the middle. Per the germline V gene, CDR1 is MDHEN and CDR2 is SYDVKM. This CDR3 has 12 amino acids. The full variable domain, its missing parts supplied by reference TRBV28 and TRBJ1-1, is DVKVTQSSRYLVKRTGEKVFLECVQDMDHENMFWYRQDPGLGLRLIYFSYDVKMKEKGDIPEGYSVSREKKERFSLILESASTNQTSMYLCASSLRNTEAFFGQGTRLTVV.